This TCR beta chain comes out of a study of blood T cell repertoires in COVID-19. Study-wide context: Spain, Italy and the United States supplied samples that represented acute and convalescent COVID-19. PBMCs, B-cell-depleted T cells, or T cells were the source of the cDNA or gDNA that made up the material.

The CDR3 length is 15 residues. Germline V lookup: CDR1 SGHRS, CDR2 YFSETQ. V was trimmed by 1 base and J by 1 base, leaving 9 bases between them. The table lists this clone with a few counts. In the study's own analysis: Estimates of nucleated cell counts were drawn from the amplification of reference gene primers. Sequenced by immunoSEQ multiplex PCR; TCRdb stores in-frame clones only, minus some. V and J calls and clone size are given by that table; D and trimming were obtained from the DNA. The table shows roughly 200,000 clones, with 85% to 90% occurring only once. This sequence was found in a woman younger than 35 who had recovered from COVID-19. Sequenced: peripheral blood. The gene calls are TRBV5-1 and TRBJ1-3; D is undetermined. The CDR3 coding sequence is TGCGCCAGCAGCTTGTGGGGAGATTCTGGAAACACCATATATTTT. Protein: CASSLWGDSGNTIYF.